These T cell receptor beta chains were read from a single sample in a study of shared clonotypes between healthy human individuals. Generated by immunoSEQ multiplex PCR, the TCRdb table keeps only in-frame clones and is missing some. This table holds around 1.9 million clones, approximately 94% found once. The sequencing input was naive CD8+ T cells from PBMCs. These receptors came from a man between 18 and 35 years old in good health. Some clones in this sample may be carry-over from other donors' samples. CDR3s include the opening cysteine and the closing phenylalanine or tryptophan. The D gene is left open where the match is weak. Not every row has a clone size; where given, it reads once, few, many or a size class.

TRBJ2-7	NA	TRBD1	TRBV5-6	TGTGCCAGCAGCTCACAGGGGCGGGAGCAGTACTTC	CASSSQGREQYF
TRBJ2-3	NA	NA	TRBV7-2	TGTGCCAGCAGCTTATTGGGTTCGGCGACAGATACGCAGTATTTT	CASSLLGSATDTQYF
TRBJ1-1	NA	NA	TRBV27	TGTGCCAGCAGCCCTATTTGGCGAAACACTGAAGCTTTCTTT	CASSPIWRNTEAFF
TRBJ2-3	once	TRBD2	TRBV5-5	TGTGCCAGCAGCTTGTTAGCGGGAGGAAATACGCAGTATTTT	CASSLLAGGNTQYF
TRBJ2-5	NA	TRBD1	TRBV4-1	TGCGCCAGCAGCCAGAGGACAGGGTGGGAGACCCAGTACTTC	CASSQRTGWETQYF
TRBJ2-7	NA	NA	TRBV28	TGTGCCAGCAGGGGCCGCATTCTCTACGAGCAGTACTTC	CASRGRILYEQYF
TRBJ2-1	once	NA	TRBV7-6	TGTGCCAGCAGCCTTCTTTGGGGGGATGAGCAGTTCTTC	CASSLLWGDEQFF
TRBJ1-1	once	TRBD1	TRBV2	TGTGCCAGCATTGCGGGGACAGCGAACACTGAAGCTTTCTTT	CASIAGTANTEAFF
TRBJ1-4	NA	NA	TRBV9	TGTGCCAGCAGCCCAACAGGGCCTAATGAAAAACTGTTTTTT	CASSPTGPNEKLFF
TRBJ1-2	NA	NA	TRBV27	TGTGCCAGCAGTTTTGGACCGAGCTATGGCTACACCTTC	CASSFGPSYGYTF
TRBJ1-1	NA	NA	TRBV2	TGTGCCAGCAGGTTTCCACTCGCCAAAGACGGGAACACTGAAGCTTTCTTT	CASRFPLAKDGNTEAFF
TRBJ1-5	NA	TRBD1	TRBV28	TGTGCCAGCAGCCAAAGGGGACAGGGGATTCAGCCCCAGCATTTT	CASSQRGQGIQPQHF
TRBJ2-7	once	NA	TRBV4-3	TGCGCCAGCAGCCACGGACGAAGCTCCTACGAGCGGTACTTC	CASSHGRSSYERYF
TRBJ2-7	once	TRBD2	TRBV11-2	TGTGCCAGCAGCTTAGCGCGCGGGAGTCTTTACGAGCAGTACTTC	CASSLARGSLYEQYF
TRBJ2-1	NA	TRBD2	TRBV11-2	TGTGCCAGCAGCTTACCCCGTTTGCTAGCGGGAGGAAGGTGGGATGAGCAGTTCTTC	CASSLPRLLAGGRWDEQFF
TRBJ2-7	few	NA	TRBV2	TGTGCCAGCAGTGAAGGACAGCCCTACGAGCAGTACTTC	CASSEGQPYEQYF
TRBJ2-7	NA	NA	TRBV11-2	TGTGCCAGCAGCCGGGGCCAAGGGAGGTCCTACGAGCAGTACTTC	CASSRGQGRSYEQYF
TRBJ1-1	NA	TRBD1	TRBV7-9	TGTGCCAGCAGCTCCCCCACCGACAGGGGGCATACTGAAGCTTTCTTT	CASSSPTDRGHTEAFF
TRBJ2-2	NA	NA	TRBV7-8	TGTGCCAGCAGCTTATCGCAGGGACGGTCCGGGGAGCTGTTTTTT	CASSLSQGRSGELFF
TRBJ2-2	NA	NA	TRBV10-1	TGCGCCAGCAGTGAGTCTGGAGTTTTGGCGGAGTGGGAGACCGGGGAGCTGTTTTTT	CASSESGVLAEWETGELFF
TRBJ2-5	NA	NA	TRBV7-9	TGTGCCAGCAGCTCCGCCGAGGCACCACAGGAGACCCAGTACTTC	CASSSAEAPQETQYF
TRBJ2-2	NA	NA	TRBV27	TGTGCCAGCAGTTTGAACGCCGGACTAACCGGGGAGCTGTTTTTT	CASSLNAGLTGELFF
TRBJ2-7	NA	NA	TRBV19	TGTGCCAGTAGTCAGTCCGGGCCCCTGGGGGAGCAGTACTTC	CASSQSGPLGEQYF
TRBJ2-4	NA	TRBD1	TRBV6-5	TGTGCCAGCAGTTACTCGACAGGGTCCAAAAACATTCAGTACTTC	CASSYSTGSKNIQYF
TRBJ2-7	NA	NA	TRBV9	TGTGCCAGCAGCGCCGGAGGCGGCACCTATAGGGAGCAGTACTTC	CASSAGGGTYREQYF
TRBJ1-1	NA	NA	TRBV5-1	TGCGCCAGCAGCCCCGACTTGGTCACTGAAGCTTTCTTT	CASSPDLVTEAFF
TRBJ1-1	NA	TRBD1	TRBV5-1	TGCGCCAGCAGCTTGCATTATGTAGGGGGCGCTGGGACTGAAGCTTTCTTT	CASSLHYVGGAGTEAFF
TRBJ2-1	once	TRBD2	TRBV13	TGTGCCAGCAACGGCGGGGGAAGCTCCTACAATGAGCAGTTCTTC	CASNGGGSSYNEQFF
TRBJ2-7	NA	TRBD1	TRBV28	TGTGCCAGCAGTCTCACCGGGACAGGGGTGTACTACGAGCAGTACTTC	CASSLTGTGVYYEQYF
TRBJ1-3	NA	NA	TRBV9	TGTGCCAGCAGCCCACGGGGATCTGGAAACACCATATATTTT	CASSPRGSGNTIYF
TRBJ1-2	NA	TRBD1	TRBV4-2	TGTGCCAGCAGCCAAGTCGTTGCGGACAGGGCCCCGGGTGGCTACACCTTC	CASSQVVADRAPGGYTF
TRBJ2-1	NA	TRBD2	TRBV28	TGTGCCAGCAGCTTGACTAGCGGGATGTACAATGAGCAGTTCTTC	CASSLTSGMYNEQFF
TRBJ2-6	NA	NA	TRBV27	TGTGCCAGCAGTATGAGGGGTCCCTCTGGGGCCAACGTCCTGACTTTC	CASSMRGPSGANVLTF
TRBJ2-7	NA	NA	TRBV18	TGTGCCAGCTCACCTCCGGGACTTACACCCTACGAGCAGTACTTC	CASSPPGLTPYEQYF
TRBJ2-1	NA	TRBD1	TRBV9	TGTGCCAGCAGCCGATGGGGCAGGGGGCATGAGCAGTTCTTC	CASSRWGRGHEQFF
TRBJ2-5	NA	NA	TRBV11-3	TGTGCCAGCAGCCCTCGGGATAAAGAGACCCAGTACTTC	CASSPRDKETQYF
TRBJ1-3	few	NA	TRBV9	TGTGCCAGCAGCGTACGGGGAAGTGGAAACACCATATATTTT	CASSVRGSGNTIYF
TRBJ2-7	NA	NA	TRBV9	TGTGCCAGCAGCCAGAGACCCCTTTCCCACGAGCAGTACTTC	CASSQRPLSHEQYF
TRBJ2-2	NA	NA	TRBV7-9	TGTGCCAGCAGCATCAACACCGGGGAGCTGTTTTTT	CASSINTGELFF
TRBJ2-5	NA	NA	TRBV11-2	TGTGCCAGCAGCCCTCCCACAGGGCGAGAGACCCAGTACTTC	CASSPPTGRETQYF
TRBJ1-3	NA	NA	TRBV10-3	TGTGCCATCAGTGAGGGTTATGGATTCGGAAACACCATATATTTT	CAISEGYGFGNTIYF
TRBJ1-1	NA	NA	TRBV5-1	TGCGCCAGCAGGTTTAGTGGGAACACTGAAGCTTTCTTT	CASRFSGNTEAFF
TRBJ2-4	NA	NA	TRBV6-1	TGTGCCAGCAGTGAAGCTAAAGCAATAGCCAAAAACATTCAGTACTTC	CASSEAKAIAKNIQYF
TRBJ2-7	NA	NA	TRBV30	TGTGCCTGGAGTGTGGCGGCCCATTCCGAGCAGTACTTC	CAWSVAAHSEQYF
TRBJ1-2	NA	TRBD1	TRBV7-8	TGTGCCAGCAGCTTATCTTGGCAGGGGGCCAGGTATGGCTACACCTTC	CASSLSWQGARYGYTF
TRBJ2-2	NA	NA	TRBV5-6	TGTGCCAGCAGCAGGCCGGTCACCGGGGAGCTGTTTTTT	CASSRPVTGELFF
TRBJ2-1	NA	TRBD2	TRBV5-6	TGTGCCAGCAGCTTTGGGACTAGCGGGTTCTACAATGAGCAGTTCTTC	CASSFGTSGFYNEQFF
TRBJ2-7	NA	NA	TRBV2	TGTGCCAGCAGTGAAGATAGAACCTACGAGCAGTACTTC	CASSEDRTYEQYF
TRBJ1-1	NA	NA	TRBV7-9	TGTGCCAGCAGCGACTCCTTAGGGGGGATGAACACTGAAGCTTTCTTT	CASSDSLGGMNTEAFF
TRBJ1-3	NA	NA	TRBV15	TGTGCCACCAGCAGAGTAGGGCCTGGAAACACCATATATTTT	CATSRVGPGNTIYF
TRBJ2-1	NA	NA	TRBV5-6	TGTGCCAGCAGCTTGGGGAGGTCAACAGGCAATGAGCAGTTCTTC	CASSLGRSTGNEQFF
TRBJ2-7	NA	NA	TRBV6-1	TGTGCCAGCATCCTCCTCCCGGGCAGGGGTTACGAGCAGTACTTC	CASILLPGRGYEQYF
TRBJ2-1	NA	NA	TRBV6-5	TGTGCCAGCAGTTACTCGAGGGAATACAATGAGCAGTTCTTC	CASSYSREYNEQFF
TRBJ1-1	NA	NA	TRBV7-9	TGTGCCAGCAGCCTGGGGTCGAACACTGAAGCTTTCTTT	CASSLGSNTEAFF
TRBJ2-1	NA	NA	TRBV4-3	TGCGCCAGCAGCCAAAGGTGGGACTTCAATGAGCAGTTCTTC	CASSQRWDFNEQFF
TRBJ1-5	NA	NA	TRBV9	TGTGCCAGCAGCCAAGGTGGGGGCCGACAGCCCCAGCATTTT	CASSQGGGRQPQHF
TRBJ1-1	once	TRBD1	TRBV4-3	TGCGCCAGCAGCCAACAGGGGGCCTGGACTGAAGCTTTCTTT	CASSQQGAWTEAFF